Listed here are 25 T cell receptor beta chains from one sample, sequenced in a study of T cell clonality in common variable immunodeficiency. Only in-frame clones appear in the TCRdb table, and some are missing; sequencing was by immunoSEQ multiplex PCR. Reported are 45,000 to 60,000 clones, none seen only once; the ten largest carry approximately 6.2%. Sequenced sample: peripheral blood mononuclear cells. All receptors come from a person aged 18 to 70 in good health.

On this clone itself: The CDR3 end is not reached by the read, which stops 3 residues before it; the germline J gene fills it in. The gene calls are TRBV13 and TRBJ2-5, with 14 bases that match TRBD2. The CDR3 is made up of 15 amino acids. The germline CDR1 and CDR2 sequences are PRHDT and FYEKMQ (reference sequence). The sequenced part of the CDR3 DNA is TGTGCCAGCAGCTTTGGGACTAGCGGGGGAGATACC. Encoded protein: CASSFGTSGGDT. The CDR3 in full is CASSFGTSGGDTQYF.

This clone was seen at least ten times. The covered CDR3 bases are TGCAGTGCTAGAAGCCGAAACTCTGGAAACACC. Translated, it gives CSARSRNSGNT. The whole CDR3 region reads CSARSRNSGNTIYF. The chain is built from TRBV20-1 and TRBJ1-3, with D uncertain. The read terminates 3 residues before the CDR3 end, so the remaining end is supplied by the germline J gene. The CDR3 spans 14 residues. Germline values: CDR1 DFQATT, CDR2 SNEGSKA (reference sequence). Trimming cost V 2 bases and J 0 bases, with 8 bases left between them.

This clone was detected a few times. The sequenced fragment ends 3 residues before the CDR3 boundary, so the rest is inferred from the germline J gene. V usage is TRBV6-1 and J usage is TRBJ2-2; the D gene is possibly TRBD1 (6 bases). CDR1 and CDR2 (germline): MNHNS, SASEGT. The CDR3 contains 15 residues. CDR3 region: CASSDRERGNEKLFF. Partial CDR3 DNA: TGTGCCAGCAGTGACAGGGAGAGGGGGAATGAAAAG.

This clone was seen many times. The read halts 3 residues ahead of the CDR3 end, with the missing end drawn from the germline J gene. The rearrangement joins TRBV7-6 to TRBJ2-1, with a weak D call TRBD1 (6 bases). Germline V CDR1 and CDR2: SGHVS, FNYEAQ. V lost 1 base and J 4 bases, leaving 14 bases between the germline ends. The CDR3 has 16 residues. The CDR3: CASSLVAGVIYNEQFF. The CDR3 DNA, read in part, is TGTGCCAGCAGCTTAGTGGCAGGGGTGATATACAATGAG.

The sample holds many counts of this clone. The read ends 3 residues before the CDR3 terminus; that terminus is restored from the germline J gene. The chain carries TRBV5-1 and TRBJ2-2; TRBD1 matches 7 bases. Germline-derived CDR1 and CDR2 are SGHRS and YFSETQ. The CDR3 runs 16 residues. CDR3 DNA (partial): TGCGCCAGCACCTCCATACAGCGGACAGGAGGTGAAAAG. Translated, it gives CASTSIQRTGGEK. The whole CDR3 is CASTSIQRTGGEKLFF.

This clone has a count of ten or more. From the germline J gene comes the end of the CDR3, since the read stops 3 residues before it. J is TRBJ2-5 and V is TRBV7-9; D uncertain. CDR3 length: 14 residues. Germline V lookup: CDR1 SEHNR, CDR2 FQNEAQ (reference sequence). V lost 2 bases to trimming and J lost 2 bases, with 9 bases between them. The sequenced CDR3 bases are TGTGCCAGCAGCTTAAGTTCGGTTCAAGAGACC. This translates into CASSLSSVQET. The full CDR3 protein is CASSLSSVQETQYF.

The table lists this clone with many counts. From the germline J gene comes the end of the CDR3, since the read stops 3 residues before it. The rearrangement joins TRBV20-1 to TRBJ2-7; 13 nucleotides align to TRBD2. This CDR3 has 17 amino acids. The germline V gene encodes CDR1 DFQATT and CDR2 SNEGSKA (reference sequence). With V trimmed by 7 bases and J by 3 bases, 15 bases remained unmatched. The CDR3 bases that were read are TGCAGTGTCACACGACTAGCGGGGGGCCAAAAGTTCTACGAG. Translating gives CSVTRLAGGQKFYE. The full CDR3 is CSVTRLAGGQKFYEQYF.

This clone was counted at least ten times. The read ends 3 residues early relative to the CDR3; the germline J gene fills the gap. The genes are TRBV10-2 and TRBJ2-7; 7 nucleotides agree with TRBD1. The CDR3 length is 12 residues. Germline values: CDR1 WSHSY, CDR2 SAAADI. J lost 3 bases, V lost 10 bases, and 6 bases had no gene match. The CDR3 loop reads CATTGVNYEQYF. CDR3 DNA, as far as it was read: TGCGCCACTACAGGGGTTAACTACGAG.

This clone was observed many times. From the germline J gene comes the end of the CDR3, since the read stops 3 residues before it. The V and J genes are TRBV4-1 and TRBJ1-6; D possibly corresponds to TRBD1 (5 bases). The CDR3 spans 15 residues. Germline CDR1 MGHRA, CDR2 YSYEKL. V was trimmed by 4 bases and J by 7 bases, leaving 14 bases between them. This CDR3 reads CASSRPGGDNSPLHF. The sequenced part of the CDR3 DNA is TGCGCCAGCAGCCGCCCCGGGGGAGACAATTCACCC.

This clone was recorded at least ten times. The junction does not match germline at one end; this may be a read error. The DNA ends 3 residues before the CDR3 does, and the rest of the CDR3 is filled in from the germline J gene. The gene calls are TRBV4-2 and TRBJ2-7; TRBD1 agrees at 7 bases. Per germline, CDR1 LGHNA and CDR2 YNFKEQ. CDR3 length equals 18 residues. The CDR3 protein is CASSQGLTGLKPSYEQYF. Incomplete CDR3 DNA: TGCGCCAGCAGCCAAGGACTGACAGGGCTTAAGCCTTCCTACGAG.

As to this clone: One base away lies a much larger clone, so this may be a sequencing read error. The read comes to an end 3 residues before the CDR3 does, leaving the germline J gene to fill in the end. The chain recombines TRBV30 with TRBJ2-3; 11 nucleotides match TRBD1. The CDR3 extends over 14 amino acids. CDR1 GTSNPN and CDR2 SVGIG come from the germline V gene (reference sequence). The CDR3 spells CAWNRDRGNQPQYF. CDR3 DNA, as far as it was read: TGTGCCTGGAACCGGGACAGGGGGAATCAGCCG. Based on the CDR3 plus reference TRBV30 and TRBJ2-3, the full variable domain is SQTIHQWPATLVQPVGSPLSLECTVEGTSNPNLYWYRQAAGRGLQLLFYSVGIGQISSEVPQNLSASRPQDRQFILSSKKLLLSDSGFYLCAWNRDRGNQPQYFGPGTRLTVL.

Many counts were recorded for this clone. The sequenced fragment ends 3 residues before the CDR3 boundary, so the rest is inferred from the germline J gene. The chain uses TRBV7-7 and TRBJ2-1, with 13 nucleotides matching TRBD2. The J segment lost 6 bases and the V segment lost 5 bases, leaving 7 bases of the junction unmatched. Germline-derived CDR1 and CDR2 are SSHAT and FNYEAQ (reference sequence). CDR3 length equals 16 residues. Partial CDR3 DNA: TGTGCCAGCAGCCACCGGACTAGCGGGGGCCCCAATGAG. As protein: CASSHRTSGGPNE. The whole CDR3 protein reads CASSHRTSGGPNEQFF.

On this clone: This may come from a read error, since a much larger clone is one base off. The missing CDR3 end, 3 residues past where the read stops, is filled in from the germline J gene. The chain employs TRBV19 and TRBJ2-2; 9 nucleotides align to TRBD1. The V gene's germline CDR1 is LNHDA and CDR2 SQIVND (reference sequence). The CDR3 spans 14 residues. The part of the CDR3 DNA that was read is TGTGCCAGTAGTCTAGGGACAGGGAATTCACCG. Protein sequence: CASSLGTGNSP. The whole CDR3 region reads CASSLGTGNSPLFF.

This clone was counted ten times or more. The CDR3 end lies 3 residues beyond the end of the read and is filled in from the germline J gene. V and J are TRBV30 and TRBJ2-2, with D maybe TRBD1 (6 bases). Germline V CDR1 and CDR2: GTSNPN, SVGIG (reference sequence). V lost 1 base to trimming and J lost 9 bases, with 9 bases between them. The CDR3 extends over 12 amino acids. CDR3 region: CAWSDRDRELFF. CDR3 DNA, as far as it was read: TGTGCCTGGAGTGACAGGGACCGGGAG.

There are many counts of this clone. The DNA ends 3 residues before the CDR3 does, and the rest of the CDR3 is filled in from the germline J gene. The chain recombines TRBV6-2 or TRBV6-3 with TRBJ2-3; D is tentatively TRBD1 or TRBD2 (5 bases each). This CDR3 spans 17 amino acids. CDR1 and CDR2 (germline): MNHEY, SVGEGT. The V gene lost 0 bases and the J gene lost 0 bases, with 13 bases spanning the gap. The sequenced CDR3 bases are TGTGCCAGCAGTTACTCGAGGGGCAGGGTCAGCACAGATACG. Protein: CASSYSRGRVSTDT. The full-length CDR3 reads as CASSYSRGRVSTDTQYF.

This clone was recorded at least ten times. From the germline J gene comes the end of the CDR3, since the read stops 3 residues before it. This chain links TRBV5-4 with TRBJ1-2, with D perhaps matching TRBD1 (5 bases). CDR3 length: 15 residues. V shed 1 base and J shed 7 bases, with 17 bases lying between them. In germline, CDR1 is SGHNT, CDR2 YYREEE (reference sequence). The CDR3 here is CASSLRQGAYSGYTF. The sequenced part of the CDR3 DNA is TGTGCCAGCAGCTTGAGGCAGGGTGCCTATAGTGGC.

Many counts were recorded for this clone. Coverage ceases 3 residues before the CDR3 finishes, and the germline J gene fills in the end. This sequence joins TRBV20-1 and TRBJ2-7; 10 nucleotides match TRBD1. The CDR3 covers 14 residues. The V gene end was trimmed by 1 base and the J gene end by 5 bases; junction bases not matched to a gene: 5. CDR1 DFQATT and CDR2 SNEGSKA come from the germline V gene (reference sequence). CDR3 sequence reads: CSARAGTGAHEQYF. CDR3 DNA, as far as it was read: TGCAGTGCTAGAGCCGGGACAGGGGCGCACGAG.

Ten or more counts support this clone. With the read ending 3 residues before the CDR3 end, the germline J gene is used to fill in that end. The chain carries TRBV7-8 and TRBJ1-4, with TRBD1 matching over 8 bases. With V trimmed by 5 bases and J by 6 bases, 14 bases remained unmatched. The CDR3 loop spans 17 amino acids. Germline V gives CDR1 SGHVS, CDR2 FQNEAQ. CDR3 DNA, as far as it was read: TGTGCCAGCAGCCCAAGACGGACAGGGAGGGGGTATGAAAAA. Its translation is CASSPRRTGRGYEK. In full, the CDR3 is CASSPRRTGRGYEKLFF.

This clone was seen repeatedly, ten times or more. The read ends 3 residues early relative to the CDR3; the germline J gene fills the gap. The genes are TRBV11-1 and TRBJ1-2; TRBD1 agrees at 9 bases. The CDR3 has 15 amino acids. CDR1 and CDR2 (germline): SGHAT, FQDESV (reference sequence). Trimming removed 4 bases from V and 4 bases from J; junction bases left unmatched: 7. The CDR3 sequence: CASSSPGQGLYGYTF. The DNA read from the CDR3 is TGTGCCAGCAGCTCACCGGGACAGGGCCTCTATGGC.

This clone was detected ten times or more. The CDR3 DNA, read in part, is TGTGCCAGCAGCATCAGGGCAGATACG. Its protein product is CASSIRADT. The whole CDR3 reads CASSIRADTQYF. This rearrangement joins TRBV5-6 to TRBJ2-3; possible D gene TRBD1, 5 bases. The DNA ends 3 residues before the CDR3 does, and the rest of the CDR3 is filled in from the germline J gene. The germline gives CDR1 SGHDT, CDR2 YYEEEE. The CDR3 consists of 12 residues. Trimming took off 4 bases at V and 4 bases at J, with 7 bases between the two ends. Complete variable domain (other parts from reference TRBV5-6 and TRBJ2-3): DAGVTQSPTHLIKTRGQQVTLRCSPKSGHDTVSWYQQALGQGPQFIFQYYEEEERQRGNFPDRFSGHQFPNYSSELNVNALLLGDSALYLCASSIRADTQYFGPGTRLTVL.

On this clone itself: The CDR3 is cut off 3 residues early in the read; its end comes from the germline J gene. The V and J genes are TRBV10-2 and TRBJ1-2; 9 nucleotides align to TRBD1. The CDR3 covers 14 residues. The germline gives CDR1 WSHSY, CDR2 SAAADI. The CDR3 DNA, read in part, is TGCGCCAGCAGTGAGTCGATGACAGGGGGAGGC. Protein sequence: CASSESMTGGG. The whole CDR3 reads CASSESMTGGGYTF.

There are many counts of this clone. Partial CDR3 DNA: TGTGCCAGCAGAGTTACAGGGAAGGCCTCTGAAAAA. It translates to CASRVTGKASEK. The whole CDR3 protein reads CASRVTGKASEKLFF. The V and J genes are TRBV7-9 and TRBJ1-4, with D maybe TRBD1 (6 bases). The CDR3 extends 3 residues past the end of the read, so its final part is completed from the germline J gene. This CDR3 spans 15 amino acids. Germline V lookup: CDR1 SEHNR, CDR2 FQNEAQ (reference sequence). V shed 6 bases and J shed 7 bases, with 18 bases lying between them. The entire variable domain, with the rest obtained from reference TRBV7-9 and TRBJ1-4, is as follows: DTGVSQNPRHKITKRGQNVTFRCDPISEHNRLYWYRQTLGQGPEFLTYFQNEAQLEKSRLLSDRFSAERPKGSFSTLEIQRTEQGDSAMYLCASRVTGKASEKLFFGSGTQLSVL.

This clone was detected ten times or more. The sequenced fragment ends 3 residues before the CDR3 boundary, so the rest is inferred from the germline J gene. The V call is TRBV18, the J call TRBJ1-4; 8 bases agree with TRBD1. The V gene's germline CDR1 is KGHSH and CDR2 LQKENI. The CDR3 sequence is 14 residues long. V lost 4 bases, J lost 8 bases, and 6 bases stayed unmatched. Incomplete CDR3 DNA: TGTGCCAGCTCACAGGGACAGGTTGGGGAAAAA. Its protein is CASSQGQVGEK. The whole CDR3 reads CASSQGQVGEKLFF.

This clone has a handful of counts. The read ends 3 residues before the CDR3 terminus; that terminus is restored from the germline J gene. This chain connects TRBV18 to TRBJ1-1, with 7 bases matching TRBD1. Unmatched junction bases numbered 5, after V lost 3 bases and J lost 1 base. Looked up from germline, CDR1 is KGHSH and CDR2 is LQKENI. The CDR3 covers 15 residues. CDR3 residues: CASSPPGTENTEAFF. Partial CDR3 DNA: TGTGCCAGCTCACCCCCCGGGACAGAGAACACTGAA.

This clone was counted ten times or more. With the read ending 3 residues before the CDR3 end, the germline J gene is used to fill in that end. The chain recombines TRBV27 with TRBJ2-5, with 8 bases fitting TRBD1. The CDR3 runs 13 residues. CDR1 MNHEY and CDR2 SMNVEV come from the germline V gene (reference sequence). V was clipped by 6 bases and J by 1 base; unmatched bases: 1. The CDR3 DNA, read in part, is TGTGCCAGCAGAGGACAGGGCCAAGAGACC. This sequence encodes CASRGQGQET. The entire CDR3 reads CASRGQGQETQYF.